This T cell receptor beta chain was profiled in a study of vaccination and CD4 T cells after COVID-19. Study context: Cells were stimulated with overlapping spike peptide pools from SARS-CoV-2, HCoV-NL63, HCoV-OC43 and HCoV-229E.

An Oncomine TCR Beta short-read assay was used to sequence the DNA from cultured CD4+ T cells. TCRdb passed the PCR reads through MiXCR, listing each CDR3 protein once. In the table there are around 14,000 distinct CDR3 sequences, around 30% of which are singletons. The J segment lost 1 base and the V segment lost 4 bases, leaving 4 bases of the junction unmatched. The CDR3 length is 14 residues. Germline V CDR1 and CDR2: SGDLS, YYNGEE. Notes on the study in general: Relatively few convalescent patients were studied; early post-infection timepoints were not included.

Points on this clonotype: Its target is not known.

Treatment in this sample: roughly 10-day PBMC culture with coronavirus spike peptide pools or control peptides (ViraFEST assay). ViraFEST grew antigen-specific T cells using peptide pools, then sequenced TCRs. Sequencing used CD4+ T cells from blood, cultured in vitro, obtained before SARS-CoV-2 vaccination. The rearrangement uses TRBV9 and TRBJ2-7; 8 bases align to TRBD1. The TCR sequence derives from a human donor who received a COVID-19 vaccine. In DNA, the CDR3 is TGTGCCAGCAGCCAACGGACAGGGTCCTACGAGCAGTACTTC. This translates into CASSQRTGSYEQYF. Full variable domain (missing parts from reference TRBV9 and TRBJ2-7): DSGVTQTPKHLITATGQRVTLRCSPRSGDLSVYWYQQSLDQGLQFLIQYYNGEERAKGNILERFSAQQFPDLHSELNLSSLELGDSALYFCASSQRTGSYEQYFGPGTRLTVT.